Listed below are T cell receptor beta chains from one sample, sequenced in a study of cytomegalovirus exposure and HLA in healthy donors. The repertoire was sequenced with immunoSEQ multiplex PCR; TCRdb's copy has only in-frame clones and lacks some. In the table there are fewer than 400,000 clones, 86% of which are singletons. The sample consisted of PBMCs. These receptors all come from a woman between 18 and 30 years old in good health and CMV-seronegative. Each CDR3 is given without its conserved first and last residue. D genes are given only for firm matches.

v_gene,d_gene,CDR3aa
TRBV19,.,ASSPTFSGGQPQH
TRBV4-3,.,ASSQEDRTNYGYT
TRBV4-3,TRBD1,ASSPSGPRGRSGLPSNEQF
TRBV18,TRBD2,ASSPGLAFSEQY
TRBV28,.,ASRAFSPGGYT
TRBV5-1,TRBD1,ASSSDRGFYNEQF
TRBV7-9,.,ASSPREYRAFLNTEAF
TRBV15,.,ATSRDRGYNEQF
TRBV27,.,ASSLFVSTGELF
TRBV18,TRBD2,ASSPVGREGEQY
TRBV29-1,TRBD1,SVLPLNRGPIEQY
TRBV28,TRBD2,ASSSPLEVAGYNEQF
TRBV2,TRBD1,ASSEGPDRVLLSYEQY
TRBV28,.,ASSWSGGGYGYT
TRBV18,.,ASSPRGHSPNTNQPQH
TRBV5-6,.,ASSLAPSSGANVLT
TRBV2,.,ASRGARIVSGANVLT
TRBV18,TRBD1,ASSPPGTGGKNEQY
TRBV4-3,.,ASSQDRDCAPFVSYEQY
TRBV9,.,ASSVEGVTDTQY
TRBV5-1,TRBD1,ASSLASTGQATGEQY
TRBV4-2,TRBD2,ASSPKRDSGSGTGELF
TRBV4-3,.,ASSQEFRVAGELF
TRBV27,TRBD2,ASSSSSGIYEQY
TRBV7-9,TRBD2,ASTSPAGTSMFDEQF
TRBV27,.,ASSLLGRGEGQPQH
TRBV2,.,ASSRTSTNEKLF
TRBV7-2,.,ASSLGTTYEQY
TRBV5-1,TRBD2,ASSIAGGPADTQY
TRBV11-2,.,ASSSMTGNYGYT
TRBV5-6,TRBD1,ASTKSAGTGDTEAF
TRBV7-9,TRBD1,ASSLRPGTVSSYEQY
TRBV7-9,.,ASSPTPGEQF
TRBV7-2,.,ASSLGGDSSYEQY
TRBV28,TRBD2,ASTSGGGRELYEQY
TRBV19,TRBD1,ASSLTGGDIQPQH
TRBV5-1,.,ASSSSPLTDYNEQF
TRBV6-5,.,ASSYGPSNPYNEQF
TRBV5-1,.,ASSPTEDEQF
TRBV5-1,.,ASSPTGTEAF
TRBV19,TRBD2,ASSITSGSPYEQY